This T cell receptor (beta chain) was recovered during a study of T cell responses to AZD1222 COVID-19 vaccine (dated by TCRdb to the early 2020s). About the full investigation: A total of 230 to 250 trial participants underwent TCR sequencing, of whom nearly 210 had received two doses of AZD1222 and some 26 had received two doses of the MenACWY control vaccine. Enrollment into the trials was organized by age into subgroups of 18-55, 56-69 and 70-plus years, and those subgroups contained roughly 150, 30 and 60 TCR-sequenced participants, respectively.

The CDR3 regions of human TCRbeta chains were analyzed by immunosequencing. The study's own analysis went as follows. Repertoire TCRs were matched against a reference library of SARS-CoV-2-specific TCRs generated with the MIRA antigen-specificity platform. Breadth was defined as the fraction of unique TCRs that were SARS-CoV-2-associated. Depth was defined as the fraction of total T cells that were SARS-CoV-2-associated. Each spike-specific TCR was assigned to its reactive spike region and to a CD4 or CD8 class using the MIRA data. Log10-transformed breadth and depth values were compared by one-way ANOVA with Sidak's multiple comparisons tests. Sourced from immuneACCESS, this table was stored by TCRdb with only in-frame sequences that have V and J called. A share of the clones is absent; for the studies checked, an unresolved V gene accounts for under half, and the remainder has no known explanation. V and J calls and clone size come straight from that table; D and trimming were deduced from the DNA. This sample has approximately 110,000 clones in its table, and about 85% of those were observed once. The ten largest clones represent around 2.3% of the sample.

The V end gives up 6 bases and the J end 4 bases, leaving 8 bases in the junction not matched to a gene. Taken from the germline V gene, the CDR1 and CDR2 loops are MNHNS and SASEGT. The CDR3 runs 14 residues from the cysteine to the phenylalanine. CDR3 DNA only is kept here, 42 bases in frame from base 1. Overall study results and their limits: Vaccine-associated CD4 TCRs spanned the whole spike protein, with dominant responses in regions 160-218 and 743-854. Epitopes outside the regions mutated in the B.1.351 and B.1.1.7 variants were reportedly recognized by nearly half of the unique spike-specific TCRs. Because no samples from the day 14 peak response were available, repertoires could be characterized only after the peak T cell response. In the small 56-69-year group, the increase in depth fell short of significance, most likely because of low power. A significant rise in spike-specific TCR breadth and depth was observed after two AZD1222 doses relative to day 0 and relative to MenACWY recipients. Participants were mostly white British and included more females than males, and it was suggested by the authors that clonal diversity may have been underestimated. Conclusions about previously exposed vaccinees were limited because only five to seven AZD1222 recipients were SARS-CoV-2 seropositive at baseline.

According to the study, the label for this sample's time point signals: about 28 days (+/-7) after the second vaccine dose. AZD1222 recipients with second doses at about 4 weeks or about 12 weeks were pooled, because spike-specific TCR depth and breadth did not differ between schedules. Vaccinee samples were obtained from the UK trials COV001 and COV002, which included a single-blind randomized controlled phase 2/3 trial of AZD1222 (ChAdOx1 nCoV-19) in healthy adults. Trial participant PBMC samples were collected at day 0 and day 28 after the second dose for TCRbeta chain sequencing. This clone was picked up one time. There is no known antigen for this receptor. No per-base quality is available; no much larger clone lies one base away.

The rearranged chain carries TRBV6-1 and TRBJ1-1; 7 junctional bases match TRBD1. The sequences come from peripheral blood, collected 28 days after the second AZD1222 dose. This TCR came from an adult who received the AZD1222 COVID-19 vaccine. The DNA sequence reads TGTGCCAGCAGCCTTGGGCAGGGGGGCACTGAAGCTTTCTTT. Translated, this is CASSLGQGGTEAFF.